What follows are 5 T cell receptor beta chains derived from one specimen sequenced in a study of blood T cell repertoires in COVID-19. Generated by immunoSEQ multiplex PCR, the TCRdb table keeps only in-frame clones and is missing some. The table shows tens of thousands of clones, with around 85% occurring only once. The sequencing input was peripheral blood. The source of these receptors is a human donor with active COVID-19. The donor label of this sample is uncertain.

This rearrangement joins TRBV2 to TRBJ2-7; D is unclear. CDR3 length: 12 amino acids. The germline gives CDR1 SNHLY, CDR2 FYNNEI. V lost 5 bases, J lost 0 bases, and 5 bases lay in between. The CDR3 coding sequence is TGTGCCAGCAGTCCTTTCTCCTACGAGCAGTACTTC. This gives the protein CASSPFSYEQYF.

V gene TRBV4-2 combines with J gene TRBJ2-1; TRBD2 agrees at 11 bases. This CDR3 is built from 16 residues. V lost 0 bases and J lost 11; bases outside the gene matches: 9. Germline V gene data show CDR1 as LGHNA and CDR2 as YNFKEQ. CDR3 bases: TGTGCCAGCAGCCAAGAGTCTAGCGGGAGGAGGGGGAAGCAGTTCTTC. Translating it yields CASSQESSGRRGKQFF.

This clone was seen once. The chain couples TRBV2 to TRBJ2-3; 10 positions match TRBD2. The germline V gene has CDR1 SNHLY and CDR2 FYNNEI. The junction had 6 bases not matched to a gene; V was cut back by 9 bases and J by 0 bases. The CDR3 is 15 amino acids. The CDR3 nucleotides are TGTGCCAGTAAGCGGGGGGGCCCTAGCACAGATACGCAGTATTTT. Amino acids: CASKRGGPSTDTQYF. Complete variable domain (other parts from reference TRBV2 and TRBJ2-3): EPEVTQTPSHQVTQMGQEVILRCVPISNHLYFYWYRQILGQKVEFLVSFYNNEISEKSEIFDDQFSVERPDGSNFTLKIRSTKLEDSAMYFCASKRGGPSTDTQYFGPGTRLTVL.

Relative to its sample, this clone is medium-sized (0.01 to 0.1%). The rearrangement uses TRBV16 and TRBJ1-5; 7 nucleotides match TRBD1. J lost 7 bases, V lost 4 bases, and 10 bases had no gene match. CDR1 is KGHSY and CDR2 is FQNENV in the germline V gene. The CDR3 contains 15 residues. The CDR3 protein is CASSLYRGQEQPQHF. CDR3 nucleotide sequence: TGTGCCAGCAGCCTTTACAGGGGACAAGAACAGCCCCAGCATTTT.

The chain couples TRBV29-1 to TRBJ1-2; 7 bases map to TRBD1. The CDR3 consists of 13 residues. Germline-derived CDR1 and CDR2 are SQVTM and ANQGSEA. After removal of 0 bases from V and 8 bases from J, the junction contained 6 bases not matched to a gene. Written as DNA, the CDR3 is TGCAGCGTTGAAGACAGGGGGGTGGGAGGCTACACCTTC. Translation: CSVEDRGVGGYTF.